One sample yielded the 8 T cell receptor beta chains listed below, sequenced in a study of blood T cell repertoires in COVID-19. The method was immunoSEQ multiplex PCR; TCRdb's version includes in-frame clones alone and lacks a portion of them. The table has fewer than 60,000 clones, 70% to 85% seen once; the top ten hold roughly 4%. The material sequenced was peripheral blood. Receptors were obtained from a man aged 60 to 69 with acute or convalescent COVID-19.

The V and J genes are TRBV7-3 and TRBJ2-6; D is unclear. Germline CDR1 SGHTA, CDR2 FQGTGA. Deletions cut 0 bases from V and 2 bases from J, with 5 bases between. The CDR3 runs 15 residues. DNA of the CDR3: TGTGCCAGCAGCTTAACGGCGGCTGGGGCCAACGTCCTGACTTTC. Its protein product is CASSLTAAGANVLTF.

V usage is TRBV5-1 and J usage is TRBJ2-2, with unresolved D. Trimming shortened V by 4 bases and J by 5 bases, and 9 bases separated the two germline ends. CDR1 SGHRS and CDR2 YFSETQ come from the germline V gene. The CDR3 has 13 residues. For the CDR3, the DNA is TGCGCCAGCAGCATTACGGGTACCGGGGAGCTGTTTTTT. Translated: CASSITGTGELFF.

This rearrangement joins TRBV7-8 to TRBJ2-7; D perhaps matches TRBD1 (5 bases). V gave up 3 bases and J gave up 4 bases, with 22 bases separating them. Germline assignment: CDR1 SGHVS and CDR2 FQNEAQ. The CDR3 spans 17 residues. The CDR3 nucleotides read TGTGCCAGCAGCTTCAACAGGTTTTCGTCCTTTCGGTACGAGCAGTACTTC. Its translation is CASSFNRFSSFRYEQYF.

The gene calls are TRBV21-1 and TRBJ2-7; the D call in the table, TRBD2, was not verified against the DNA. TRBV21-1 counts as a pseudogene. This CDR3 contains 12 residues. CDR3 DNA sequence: TGTGCCAGCAGCAAAGCGCGGGGGACACAGTACTTC. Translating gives CASSKARGTQYF.

The CDR3 DNA sequence: TGCGCCAGCAGCTCAGCCGGGACTAGCGGCCAAGAGACCCAGTACTTC. The encoded protein is CASSSAGTSGQETQYF. The chain employs TRBV5-1 and TRBJ2-5; 11 bases match TRBD2. V trimming: 3 bases; J trimming: 1 base; junction bases outside the gene matches: 5. CDR1 is SGHRS, CDR2 YFSETQ, per germline. This CDR3 has 16 residues. The complete variable domain, with remaining parts taken from reference TRBV5-1 and TRBJ2-5, reads KAGVTQTPRYLIKTRGQQVTLSCSPISGHRSVSWYQQTPGQGLQFLFEYFSETQRNKGNFPGRFSGRQFSNSRSEMNVSTLELGDSALYLCASSSAGTSGQETQYFGPGTRLLVL.

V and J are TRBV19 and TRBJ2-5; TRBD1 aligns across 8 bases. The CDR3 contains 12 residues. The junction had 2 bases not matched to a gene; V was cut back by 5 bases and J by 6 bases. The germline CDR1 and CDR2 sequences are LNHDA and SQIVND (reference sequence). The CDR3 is CASSDRGKTQYF. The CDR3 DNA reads TGTGCCAGTAGTGACAGGGGAAAGACCCAGTACTTC.

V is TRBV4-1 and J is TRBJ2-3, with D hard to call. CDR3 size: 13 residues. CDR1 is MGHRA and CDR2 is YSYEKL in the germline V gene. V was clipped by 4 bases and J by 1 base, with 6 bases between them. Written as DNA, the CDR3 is TGCGCCAGCAGCCGAGCTGGCACAGATACGCAGTATTTT. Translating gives CASSRAGTDTQYF.

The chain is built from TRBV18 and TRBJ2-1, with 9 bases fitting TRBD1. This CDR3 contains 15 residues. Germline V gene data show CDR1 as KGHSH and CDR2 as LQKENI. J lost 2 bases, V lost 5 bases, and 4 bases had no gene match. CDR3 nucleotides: TGTGCCAGCTCAACGGGACAGGGTACCTACAATGAGCAGTTCTTC. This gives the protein CASSTGQGTYNEQFF. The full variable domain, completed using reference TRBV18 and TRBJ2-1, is NAGVMQNPRHLVRRRGQEARLRCSPMKGHSHVYWYRQLPEEGLKFMVYLQKENIIDESGMPKERFSAEFPKEGPSILRIQQVVRGDSAAYFCASSTGQGTYNEQFFGPGTRLTVL.